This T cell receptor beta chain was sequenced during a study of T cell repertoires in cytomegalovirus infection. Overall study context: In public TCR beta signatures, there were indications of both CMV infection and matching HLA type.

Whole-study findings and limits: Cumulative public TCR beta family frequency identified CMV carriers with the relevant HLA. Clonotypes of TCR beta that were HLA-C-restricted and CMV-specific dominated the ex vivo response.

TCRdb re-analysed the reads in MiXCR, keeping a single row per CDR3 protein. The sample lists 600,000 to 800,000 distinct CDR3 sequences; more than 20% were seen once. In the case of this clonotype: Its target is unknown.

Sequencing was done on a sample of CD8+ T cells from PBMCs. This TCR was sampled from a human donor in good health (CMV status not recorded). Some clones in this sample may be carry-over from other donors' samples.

CDR3 in DNA: TGTGCCTGGGGGACAGGGGGAGGTTGTGCTAATGAAAAACTGTTTTTT. This codes for CAWGTGGGCANEKLFF. The V gene is TRBV27, the J gene TRBJ1-4; 11 bases match TRBD1. The CDR3 loop spans 16 amino acids. Germline V gives CDR1 MNHEY, CDR2 SMNVEV (reference sequence). J was trimmed by 3 bases and V by 11 bases; bases with no gene match: 11.